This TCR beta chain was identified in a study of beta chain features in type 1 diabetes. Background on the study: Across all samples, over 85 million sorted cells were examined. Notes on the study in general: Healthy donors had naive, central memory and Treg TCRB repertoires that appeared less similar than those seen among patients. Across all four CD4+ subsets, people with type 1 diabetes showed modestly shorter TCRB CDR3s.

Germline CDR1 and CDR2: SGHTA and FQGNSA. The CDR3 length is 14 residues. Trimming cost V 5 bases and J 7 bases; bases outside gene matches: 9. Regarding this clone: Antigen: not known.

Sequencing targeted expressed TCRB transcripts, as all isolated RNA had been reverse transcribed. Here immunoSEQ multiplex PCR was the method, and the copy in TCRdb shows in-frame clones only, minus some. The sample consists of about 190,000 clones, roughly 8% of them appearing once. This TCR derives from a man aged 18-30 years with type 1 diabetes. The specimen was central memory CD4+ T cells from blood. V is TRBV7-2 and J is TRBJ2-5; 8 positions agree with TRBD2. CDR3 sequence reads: CASSTGLDGGTQYF. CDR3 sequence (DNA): TGTGCCAGCAGCACGGGACTAGATGGTGGGACCCAGTACTTC.